This T cell receptor (beta chain) was captured in a study of T-cell memory formation after mild COVID-19. Study results and caveats: From day 15 to 85, contracting clones were balanced between CD4 and CD8, whereas later expanders leaned toward CD4+.

The V gene lost 3 bases and the J gene lost 8 bases, with 11 bases spanning the gap. CDR1 and CDR2 (germline): SGDLS, YYNGEE. This CDR3 is built from 12 residues. The table lists this clonotype with many counts. The antigen remains unidentified. With constant-segment primers, 5'RACE yielded cDNA libraries of TCR alpha and TCR beta that carried sample barcodes and UMIs. A single record per CDR3 protein comes from TCRdb applying MiXCR to the 5' RACE reads. Of roughly 280,000 distinct CDR3 sequences in the sample, roughly 16% were seen once. The chain joins TRBV9 to TRBJ1-2; the D is unclear. The clonotype was recovered from a man between 18 and 29 years old who had mild COVID-19 (a few samples of this study predate the infection). Cell type and time point are not known. Material for sequencing was PBMCs or a T cell subset sorted from them (not recorded which). The CDR3 DNA follows: TGTGCCAGCAGCGCAGTGCGCATGGGCTACACCTTC. Translating it yields CASSAVRMGYTF.